These 25 T cell receptor beta chains share one sample of origin, sequenced in a study of cytomegalovirus exposure and HLA in healthy donors (dated by TCRdb to about 2017). To prepare the library, the immunoSEQ multiplex PCR assay was applied. The multiplex PCR relied on a mix of 60 forward primers for TCR Vbeta segments and 13 reverse primers for TCR Jbeta segments. Entries here come from immuneACCESS through TCRdb and include only in-frame sequences with V and J called. Some clones fail to appear in such tables; in the studies checked, an unresolved V gene covers under half of the shortfall, and the cause of the remainder is unknown. For this sample there are around 200,000 clones; roughly three quarters appear just once. The ten biggest clones cover roughly 2.8% of the sample. Sequencing was done on a sample of PBMCs. All receptors come from a male donor in good health and CMV-seronegative.

The chain has TRBV4-2 and TRBJ2-3; 9 bases match TRBD2. Germline CDR1 LGHNA, CDR2 YNFKEQ. This CDR3 spans 20 amino acids. V was clipped by 0 bases and J by 5 bases; unmatched bases: 18. The DNA for the CDR3 is TGTGCCAGCAGCCAAGAGGTTACAGCGGGAGGAACCGGCGTGGGAGATACGCAGTATTTT. The encoded protein is CASSQEVTAGGTGVGDTQYF.

The chain carries TRBV19 and TRBJ1-5, with D possibly being TRBD1 (5 bases). V lost 7 bases and J 0 bases, leaving 10 bases between the germline ends. CDR3 length equals 14 residues. Germline CDR1 LNHDA, CDR2 SQIVND (reference sequence). The CDR3 nucleotides read TGTGCCAGTAAACCGACAGATAGCAATCAGCCCCAGCATTTT. Protein sequence: CASKPTDSNQPQHF.

The chain recombines TRBV28 with TRBJ2-1, with 12 nucleotides matching TRBD2. V was clipped by 7 bases and J by 0 bases; unmatched bases: 19. The length of the CDR3 is 21 residues. In germline, CDR1 is MDHEN, CDR2 SYDVKM. The CDR3 DNA follows: TGTGCCAGCACCCGCCCCCTCAGGACTAGCGGGATCCCCCGCTCCTACAATGAGCAGTTCTTC. Translating it yields CASTRPLRTSGIPRSYNEQFF.

The V call is TRBV28, the J call TRBJ2-1; D not resolved. CDR3 length equals 11 residues. The germline V gene has CDR1 MDHEN and CDR2 SYDVKM. Deletions cut 3 bases from V and 9 bases from J, with 6 bases between. CDR3 sequence reads: CASSLVSEQFF. Here the CDR3 DNA reads TGTGCCAGCAGTTTGGTGAGTGAGCAGTTCTTC.

The J gene is TRBJ2-7, the V gene TRBV11-3, with D unresolved. Per germline, CDR1 SGHNT and CDR2 YENEEA. V dropped 1 base and J dropped 3 bases, with 4 bases sitting between them. The CDR3 extends over 12 amino acids. CDR3 residues: CASSLGVYEQYF. DNA for the CDR3: TGTGCCAGCAGCTTAGGAGTCTACGAGCAGTACTTC.

V and J are TRBV30 and TRBJ2-2, with TRBD1 matching 7 bases. The germline V gene encodes CDR1 GTSNPN and CDR2 SVGIG (reference sequence). V lost 3 bases to trimming and J lost 4 bases; unmatched junction nucleotides: 2. There are 13 residues in the CDR3. The CDR3 loop is CAWRGQTTGELFF. The DNA of the CDR3 is TGTGCCTGGAGGGGACAGACCACCGGGGAGCTGTTTTTT.

The chain is built from TRBV15 and TRBJ2-1; D perhaps matches TRBD2 (5 bases). Trimming removed 0 bases from V and 8 bases from J, with 17 bases in between. The germline CDR1 and CDR2 sequences are LNHNV and YYDKDF (reference sequence). This CDR3 spans 16 amino acids. The CDR3 spells CATSREQRQLGDEQFF. The DNA for the CDR3 is TGTGCCACCAGCAGAGAGCAGCGGCAGCTTGGCGATGAGCAGTTCTTC. The whole variable domain, filled in from reference TRBV15 and TRBJ2-1, reads DAMVIQNPRYQVTQFGKPVTLSCSQTLNHNVMYWYQQKSSQAPKLLFHYYDKDFNNEADTPDNFQSRRPNTSFCFLDIRSPGLGDTAMYLCATSREQRQLGDEQFFGPGTRLTVL.

This clone was observed a few times. The chain employs TRBV29-1 and TRBJ2-6; D gene ambiguous. The length of the CDR3 is 14 residues. Germline assignment: CDR1 SQVTM and CDR2 ANQGSEA. Trimming pared 3 bases from V and 0 bases from J, leaving 6 bases between. In DNA form, the CDR3 reads TGCAGCGTTGACGAGAGCTCTGGGGCCAACGTCCTGACTTTC. Residues: CSVDESSGANVLTF.

The chain couples TRBV7-9 to TRBJ2-1; possibly TRBD1 for D (5 bases). Trimming cost V 1 base and J 6 bases, with 16 bases left between them. The CDR3 runs 16 residues. Germline V gene sequence: CDR1 SEHNR, CDR2 FQNEAQ (reference sequence). The CDR3 sequence: CASSLGSQYRSNEQFF. The CDR3 DNA follows: TGTGCCAGCAGCTTAGGAAGTCAATACAGGTCCAATGAGCAGTTCTTC.

CDR3 DNA sequence: TGTGCCAGTGACAGGGGACACACAGATACGCAGTATTTT. It specifies CASDRGHTDTQYF. The V gene is TRBV7-9, the J gene TRBJ2-3; TRBD1 agrees at 8 bases. J lost 2 bases, V lost 9 bases, and 4 bases had no gene match. The length of the CDR3 is 13 residues. CDR1 is SEHNR, CDR2 FQNEAQ, per germline (reference sequence).

V and J are TRBV11-2 and TRBJ1-1; 7 bases map to TRBD1. The length of the CDR3 is 14 residues. Per germline, CDR1 SGHAT and CDR2 FQNNGV. J was trimmed by 0 bases and V by 3 bases; bases with no gene match: 1. CDR3 DNA sequence: TGTGCCAGCAGCTTTACAGGGGTGAACACTGAAGCTTTCTTT. It translates to CASSFTGVNTEAFF.

The CDR3 loop is CASSPLSRTSGYNEQFF. The CDR3 nucleotides are TGCGCCAGCAGCCCCCTATCTAGGACTAGCGGATACAATGAGCAGTTCTTC. The rearrangement joins TRBV4-1 to TRBJ2-1, with 10 bases identical to TRBD2. V was clipped by 4 bases and J by 4 bases; unmatched bases: 10. The CDR3 has 17 amino acids. CDR1 is MGHRA, CDR2 YSYEKL, per germline.

This chain joins TRBV7-6 and TRBJ2-3, with a weak D call TRBD1 (5 bases). The CDR3 has 13 residues. CDR1 and CDR2 (germline): SGHVS, FNYEAQ. Between the trimmed V and J ends, which lost 6 bases and 5 bases, there was a span of 12 bases. The CDR3 protein is CASSSREVDTQYF. CDR3 sequence (DNA): TGTGCCAGCAGTTCCAGGGAAGTAGATACGCAGTATTTT. Full variable domain (missing parts from reference TRBV7-6 and TRBJ2-3): GAGVSQSPRYKVTKRGQDVALRCDPISGHVSLYWYRQALGQGPEFLTYFNYEAQQDKSGLPNDRFSAERPEGSISTLTIQRTEQRDSAMYRCASSSREVDTQYFGPGTRLTVL.

A few counts support this clone. The rearrangement uses TRBV6-5 and TRBJ2-1; D is perhaps TRBD2 (6 bases). V was cut by 6 bases and J by 5 bases, with 11 bases left in between. CDR3 size: 13 residues. From germline, CDR1 is MNHEY and CDR2 SVGAGI. The CDR3 DNA follows: TGTGCCAGCAGACCACCGGGGGACAATGAGCAGTTCTTC. Translating gives CASRPPGDNEQFF.

Remarks on this clone: At the DNA level, this CDR3 is encoded by other sequences in the same sample as well. This chain links TRBV30 with TRBJ2-1; 10 nucleotides agree with TRBD2. CDR3 size: 15 residues. Germline CDR1 GTSNPN, CDR2 SVGIG (reference sequence). The DNA of the CDR3 is TGTGCTTGCATCCCTGTCCTAGCGGGAGCCAATGAGCAGTTCTTC. Its protein product is CACIPVLAGANEQFF.

A remark on this clone: Within the sample, other DNA sequences also encode this same CDR3. CDR3 region: CASSSISYEQYF. CDR3 in DNA: TGTGCCAGCAGCTCTATTTCCTACGAGCAGTACTTC. The chain employs TRBV5-6 and TRBJ2-7; D not certain. The V gene lost 3 bases and the J gene lost 1 base, with 5 bases spanning the gap. Per the germline V gene, CDR1 is SGHDT and CDR2 is YYEEEE. The CDR3 is 12 residues long.

This clone was seen a single time. This chain links TRBV6-1 with TRBJ2-7; 11 bases are a match to TRBD2. J gave up 5 bases and V 1 base, and 1 base lay outside the gene matches. The CDR3 is made up of 14 amino acids. The germline V gene has CDR1 MNHNS and CDR2 SASEGT. This CDR3 reads CASSEGLAGNEQYF. DNA for the CDR3: TGTGCCAGCAGTGAAGGACTAGCGGGGAACGAGCAGTACTTC.

V is TRBV2 and J is TRBJ1-5; TRBD1 is a possible D gene (5 bases). The CDR3 is 14 amino acids. CDR1 and CDR2 from the germline V gene are SNHLY and FYNNEI. V lost 7 bases, J lost 3 bases, and 13 bases lay in between. The CDR3: CASNYQGFNQPQHF. CDR3 coding DNA: TGTGCCAGCAACTACCAGGGTTTCAATCAGCCCCAGCATTTT.

The V gene is TRBV30, the J gene TRBJ2-3; unclear D gene. CDR1 and CDR2 from the germline V gene are GTSNPN and SVGIG (reference sequence). There are 11 residues in the CDR3. Between the trimmed V and J ends, which lost 5 bases and 2 bases, there was a span of 5 bases. The CDR3 sequence: CAWFLTDTQYF. In DNA, the CDR3 is TGTGCCTGGTTCCTCACAGATACGCAGTATTTT. The entire variable domain, with the rest obtained from reference TRBV30 and TRBJ2-3, is as follows: SQTIHQWPATLVQPVGSPLSLECTVEGTSNPNLYWYRQAAGRGLQLLFYSVGIGQISSEVPQNLSASRPQDRQFILSSKKLLLSDSGFYLCAWFLTDTQYFGPGTRLTVL.

This sequence joins TRBV7-9 and TRBJ2-5, with 7 bases identical to TRBD1. The DNA end is a closer match to TRBJ2-7, so the J assignment may be wrong. This CDR3 has 12 amino acids. Germline CDR1 and CDR2: SEHNR and FQNEAQ (reference sequence). CDR3 bases: TGTGCCAGCAGCTTCCCAGGGGGCGAGCAGTACTTC. Its translation is CASSFPGGEQYF.

V gene TRBV27 combines with J gene TRBJ2-4; weak D call: TRBD1 (7 bases). This CDR3 has 17 amino acids. V lost 5 bases and J lost 4, with 21 bases in between. Germline values: CDR1 MNHEY, CDR2 SMNVEV (reference sequence). The CDR3 DNA reads TGTGCCAGCAGTGGAAGACCGGGGGACAGTGCGAAAAACATTCAGTACTTC. Its protein product is CASSGRPGDSAKNIQYF.

The chain combines TRBV6-6 with TRBJ1-5; TRBD1 matches 7 bases. Germline-derived CDR1 and CDR2 are MNHNY and SVGAGI (reference sequence). The CDR3 covers 16 residues. Unmatched junction bases numbered 3, after V lost 0 bases and J lost 1 base. The CDR3 bases are TGTGCCAGCAGTTACTCCCCAGGGGGAAGCAATCAGCCCCAGCATTTT. Translating gives CASSYSPGGSNQPQHF.

This chain uses TRBV6-6 with TRBJ1-4; 7 bases are shared with TRBD1. The V gene's germline CDR1 is MNHNY and CDR2 SVGAGI (reference sequence). The junction had 9 bases not matched to a gene; V was cut back by 6 bases and J by 5 bases. This CDR3 comprises 15 residues. Written as DNA, the CDR3 is TGTGCCAGCAGGAACAGCTTAGGGGGCAATGAAAAACTGTTTTTT. Translation: CASRNSLGGNEKLFF.

A word on this clone: Other DNA sequences in this sample translate to the same CDR3. V and J are TRBV15 and TRBJ1-5; D call uncertain. V lost 1 base and J 0 bases, leaving 4 bases between the germline ends. The CDR3 sequence is 14 residues long. CDR1 is LNHNV and CDR2 is YYDKDF in the germline V gene (reference sequence). The CDR3 is CATSRGDSNQPQHF. CDR3 in DNA: TGTGCCACCAGCAGAGGAGATAGCAATCAGCCCCAGCATTTT.

This sequence joins TRBV6-6 and TRBJ1-5, with 7 nucleotides matching TRBD1. From germline, CDR1 is MNHNY and CDR2 SVGAGI (reference sequence). After removal of 4 bases from V and 7 bases from J, the junction contained 10 bases not matched to a gene. This CDR3 contains 15 residues. The CDR3 reads CASSFTGVASQPQHF. In DNA form, the CDR3 reads TGTGCCAGCAGTTTCACAGGGGTGGCGAGCCAGCCCCAGCATTTT.